The 10 T cell receptor beta chains reported below all come from one sample, sequenced in a study of chemoradiotherapy in HPV16-positive cancers. Sequenced by immunoSEQ multiplex PCR; TCRdb stores in-frame clones only, minus some. The data hold 20,000 or so clones, with about 80% observed a single time. The source material was blood, sampled from a patient who underwent chemoradiotherapy. The receptors originated from a human donor with HPV-associated anogenital cancer.

This sequence joins TRBV7-2 and TRBJ2-5; the match to TRBD2 covers 10 bases. The CDR3 consists of 19 residues. CDR1 and CDR2 from the germline V gene are SGHTA and FQGNSA. The V and J ends lost 2 bases and 5 bases, in that order; junction bases with no gene match: 17. The chain's CDR3 is CASSLKGEASGGVRETQYF. DNA of the CDR3: TGTGCCAGCAGCTTAAAGGGGGAGGCTAGCGGGGGCGTACGGGAGACCCAGTACTTC.

The chain joins TRBV10-2 to TRBJ2-2; a possible D gene is TRBD2 (6 bases). V was clipped by 7 bases and J by 7 bases, with 13 bases between them. The CDR3 loop spans 13 amino acids. Germline loops: CDR1 WSHSY, CDR2 SAAADI. In nucleotides, the CDR3 is TGCGCCAGCATTCTAGCGTTGGGCGGGGAGCTGTTTTTT. Its protein product is CASILALGGELFF.

This rearrangement joins TRBV9 to TRBJ1-6, with TRBD1 matching over 8 bases. There are 14 residues in the CDR3. V lost 3 bases, J lost 7 bases, and 3 bases stayed unmatched. Germline-derived CDR1 and CDR2 are SGDLS and YYNGEE. The chain's CDR3 is CASSGDRTNSPLHF. DNA of the CDR3: TGTGCCAGCAGCGGGGACAGGACCAATTCACCCCTCCACTTT.

In nucleotides, the CDR3 is TGTGCCAGCAGTTTAAGACAGGCGAGCTCCTACGAGCAGTACTTC. Its protein product is CASSLRQASSYEQYF. The V and J genes are TRBV28 and TRBJ2-7, with D possibly TRBD1 on 6 matching bases. CDR3 length: 15 amino acids. Deletions cut 2 bases from V and 0 bases from J, with 11 bases between. In germline, CDR1 is MDHEN, CDR2 SYDVKM.

The rearrangement uses TRBV27 and TRBJ1-5; unclear D gene. The CDR3 totals 14 residues. Germline V gene data show CDR1 as MNHEY and CDR2 as SMNVEV (reference sequence). Trimming left V 5 bases short and J 1 base short, with 9 bases between. CDR3 in amino acids: CASSRESSNQPQHF. The CDR3 DNA follows: TGTGCCAGCAGTCGGGAATCCAGCAATCAGCCCCAGCATTTT.

J is TRBJ2-4 and V is TRBV5-1; 9 nucleotides match TRBD2. Unmatched junction bases numbered 13, after V lost 5 bases and J lost 7 bases. This CDR3 comprises 16 residues. Germline assignment: CDR1 SGHRS and CDR2 YFSETQ. The CDR3 nucleotides read TGCGCCAGCAGGGGCGTAGTAGGGCGGGGGGGCAACATTCAGTACTTC. Its translation is CASRGVVGRGGNIQYF.

The chain uses TRBV4-2 and TRBJ1-2; tentative D call: TRBD1 (6 bases). CDR1 is LGHNA and CDR2 is YNFKEQ in the germline V gene. CDR3 length: 15 amino acids. Trimming left V 0 bases short and J 6 bases short, with 14 bases between. The CDR3, as DNA: TGTGCCAGCAGCCAAGATGTAAGCAGGGGAGATGGCTACACCTTC. Its translation: CASSQDVSRGDGYTF.

The chain recombines TRBV5-4 with TRBJ2-3; TRBD1 might be the D (6 bases). The V end lost 2 bases, the J end lost 10 bases, and 11 bases lay between the germline ends. Germline V gene sequence: CDR1 SGHNT, CDR2 YYREEE (reference sequence). This CDR3 has 12 amino acids. The CDR3 DNA is TGTGCCAGCAGCTTCGGGACAATACCGCAGTATTTT. Translation: CASSFGTIPQYF. The full variable domain, completed using reference TRBV5-4 and TRBJ2-3, is ETGVTQSPTHLIKTRGQQVTLRCSSQSGHNTVSWYQQALGQGPQFIFQYYREEENGRGNFPPRFSGLQFPNYSSELNVNALELDDSALYLCASSFGTIPQYFGPGTRLTVL.

As regards this clone: This specimen includes other DNA sequences encoding the same CDR3. The gene calls are TRBV7-9 and TRBJ1-1; D is unresolved. V lost 5 bases and J lost 1, with 8 bases in between. CDR1 SEHNR and CDR2 FQNEAQ come from the germline V gene (reference sequence). The CDR3 has 13 amino acids. In nucleotides, the CDR3 is TGTGCCAGCAGCCCAACCGGGAACACTGAAGCTTTCTTT. It is translated as CASSPTGNTEAFF. Looking up the rest from reference TRBV7-9 and TRBJ1-1 gives the full variable domain: DTGVSQNPRHKITKRGQNVTFRCDPISEHNRLYWYRQTLGQGPEFLTYFQNEAQLEKSRLLSDRFSAERPKGSFSTLEIQRTEQGDSAMYLCASSPTGNTEAFFGQGTRLTVV.

This sequence joins TRBV5-4 and TRBJ1-1, with 7 bases identical to TRBD1. The CDR3 consists of 15 residues. In germline, CDR1 is SGHNT, CDR2 YYREEE (reference sequence). Trimming at V came to 0 bases and at J to 6 bases, leaving 8 bases not matched to a gene. CDR3 protein: CASSLGVTGDPEAFF. The CDR3 DNA reads TGTGCCAGCAGCTTGGGGGTTACAGGGGACCCTGAAGCTTTCTTT.